The 8 T cell receptor beta chains presented below share a single source sample, sequenced in a study of lymphopenia after photon versus proton radiotherapy. Generated by immunoSEQ multiplex PCR, the TCRdb table keeps only in-frame clones and is missing some. The profile shows 60,000 or so clones, roughly 87% of them singletons. The sample here was peripheral blood, taken from a patient treated with proton-based radiotherapy. These receptor sequences come from a man at least 80 years old with esophageal cancer.

The V and J genes are TRBV7-9 and TRBJ2-5; D tentatively fits TRBD1 or TRBD2 (5 bases each). The CDR3 length is 13 residues. Germline V gene lookup returns CDR1 SEHNR and CDR2 FQNEAQ (reference sequence). V dropped 5 bases and J dropped 5 bases, with 12 bases sitting between them. The CDR3 region is CASSPGLEETQYF. The CDR3 nucleotides read TGTGCCAGCAGCCCGGGGCTAGAGGAGACCCAGTACTTC.

This clone showed up just once. V usage is TRBV7-9 and J usage is TRBJ2-7; tentatively, D is TRBD1 (6 bases). CDR3 length: 13 residues. Trimming shortened V by 1 base and J by 6 bases, and 10 bases separated the two germline ends. Germline lookup yields CDR1 SEHNR and CDR2 FQNEAQ (reference sequence). CDR3 loop: CASSLVQGGEQYF. The CDR3 nucleotides are TGTGCCAGCAGCTTAGTCCAAGGGGGCGAGCAGTACTTC.

The rearrangement uses TRBV7-9 and TRBJ2-3; D is unresolved. V lost 1 base and J 0 bases, leaving 8 bases between the germline ends. The CDR3 contains 15 residues. The germline V gene has CDR1 SEHNR and CDR2 FQNEAQ (reference sequence). The CDR3 loop reads CASSLVRESTDTQYF. Here the CDR3 DNA reads TGTGCCAGCAGCTTAGTAAGGGAAAGCACAGATACGCAGTATTTT.

The chain combines TRBV7-8 with TRBJ1-1; D ambiguous. Germline lookup yields CDR1 SGHVS and CDR2 FQNEAQ. CDR3 size: 13 residues. Between the trimmed V and J ends, which lost 2 bases and 4 bases, there was a span of 8 bases. The CDR3, as DNA: TGTGCCAGCAGCTTATTCGTGACCACTGAAGCTTTCTTT. Amino acids: CASSLFVTTEAFF.

This clone was counted only a few times. This sequence joins TRBV5-6 and TRBJ1-1; D remains ambiguous. Between the trimmed V and J ends, which lost 5 bases and 5 bases, there was a span of 7 bases. The CDR3 runs to 11 residues. Germline V CDR1 and CDR2: SGHDT, YYEEEE. CDR3: CASRSDTEAFF. The CDR3, as DNA: TGTGCCAGCAGGTCGGATACTGAAGCTTTCTTT.

This chain links TRBV5-6 with TRBJ2-1; 10 bases line up with TRBD2. The V and J ends lost 5 bases and 4 bases, in that order; junction bases with no gene match: 0. Looked up from germline, CDR1 is SGHDT and CDR2 is YYEEEE. CDR3 size: 13 residues. Written as DNA, the CDR3 is TGTGCCAGCAGACTAGCGGGATACAATGAGCAGTTCTTC. This sequence encodes CASRLAGYNEQFF.

This clone was observed a single time. The rearrangement links TRBV19 to TRBJ1-2; possible D gene TRBD1, 5 bases. V was clipped by 5 bases and J by 1 base, with 14 bases between them. The length of the CDR3 is 15 residues. From germline, CDR1 is LNHDA and CDR2 SQIVND (reference sequence). The CDR3 bases are TGTGCCAGTAGTCCCACCGTAGGGGTTAACTATGGCTACACCTTC. This sequence encodes CASSPTVGVNYGYTF. Looking up the rest from reference TRBV19 and TRBJ1-2 gives the full variable domain: DGGITQSPKYLFRKEGQNVTLSCEQNLNHDAMYWYRQDPGQGLRLIYYSQIVNDFQKGDIAEGYSVSREKKESFPLTVTSAQKNPTAFYLCASSPTVGVNYGYTFGSGTRLTVV.

This chain uses TRBV14 with TRBJ2-3, with D maybe TRBD2 (5 bases). The V end lost 4 bases, the J end lost 3 bases, and 5 bases lay between the germline ends. The CDR3 covers 12 residues. CDR1 is SGHDN and CDR2 is FVKESK in the germline V gene. The CDR3 DNA sequence: TGTGCCAGCAGCCCGGGGACAGATACGCAGTATTTT. Its protein is CASSPGTDTQYF. Full variable domain (missing parts from reference TRBV14 and TRBJ2-3): EAGVTQFPSHSVIEKGQTVTLRCDPISGHDNLYWYRRVMGKEIKFLLHFVKESKQDESGMPNNRFLAERTGGTYSTLKVQPAELEDSGVYFCASSPGTDTQYFGPGTRLTVL.